This TCR beta chain was documented in a study of graft-versus-host responses after intestinal transplantation (dated by TCRdb to about 2021). Looking at the study overall: Recipients received multivisceral, liver-intestinal, or isolated intestinal transplants. After intestinal transplantation, graft-versus-host and host-versus-graft alloreactive T cell clones in the graft, circulation and bone marrow were tracked using bulk TCR-beta CDR3 sequencing. Samples from three later patients were sequenced in-house on an Illumina MiSeq with MiXCR processing rather than by the commercial service. To identify alloreactive clones, pre-transplant mixed lymphocyte reaction products were sequenced and compared with unstimulated pre-transplant donor and recipient T cells. Anti-thymocyte globulin induction was given to all recipients, followed by maintenance tacrolimus and steroids for approximately three years. A peak of at least 4% donor T cells among recipient peripheral blood mononuclear cells was the definition used for donor T cell macrochimerism. The cohort enrolled 20 to 25 intestinal transplant recipients, one of whom was a retransplant, and a few patients without pretransplant specimens were excluded.

Receptor libraries were prepared by the immunoSEQ multiplex PCR assay. For most patients, genomic DNA was isolated with the Qiagen DNeasy Blood and Tissue Kit and sent frozen to Adaptive Biotechnologies for TCR sequencing. High-throughput TCR-beta CDR3 sequencing of genomic DNA from most patients was performed by Adaptive Biotechnologies. Per the authors' processing: TCR sequencing data for roughly 17 patients were retrieved from Adaptive's ImmunoSEQ software; a few other patients were processed with MiXCR and VDJtools. To correct CD4 versus CD8 sorting errors, any sequence found in both subsets at a frequency ratio below 5:1 was removed. Because the origin of CDR3 nucleotide sequences shared between donor and recipient could not be assigned, those sequences were removed. To be classed as alloreactive, a clone needed at least 2-fold expansion over unstimulated cells and a minimum CFSE-low frequency of 0.002% (template counts) or 0.001% (read counts). Clones detected in sequenced pre-transplant spleen, lymph node, or MLR CFSE-low populations of the donor or recipient were defined as mappable. Cumulative frequency of alloreactive clones was calculated as a percentage of all sequences weighted by copy number. In TCRdb, the immuneACCESS table is reduced to in-frame sequences with V and J assigned. These tables do not hold every clone; where another copy was compared, an unresolved V gene accounts for under half, and the others remain unexplained. That table supplies the V and J calls and clone size; D and trimming were determined from the DNA. In this sample the table shows about 99,000 clones, 85% to 95% of which occur a single time. About 0.073% of the sample lies in the top ten.

Reading the label with the study, this specimen's time point is: cells obtained before transplantation from donor or recipient. CD3+CD4+ and CD3+CD8+ populations were FACS-sorted from unstimulated pre-transplant donor and recipient cells taken from spleen or lymph nodes. Details on this clone: What antigen it recognizes has not been identified. It has no much larger one-base neighbor in the sample; base qualities were not kept.

Overall study outcomes, separate from this receptor: Conclusions were limited by the relatively low number and heterogeneity of intestinal transplant patients. Early after transplant, declines in HvG clones were associated with peak levels of circulating GvH clones. GvH clones turned up in recipient bone marrow, with some appearing earlier in ileal mucosa or blood, a pattern consistent with an intestinal mucosal origin. High GvH to HvG T cell clonal ratios were observed in the allografts of patients with donor T cell macrochimerism.

This receptor was taken from a human donor who was the organ donor for an intestinal transplant. Sequenced material: unstimulated CD8+ T cells sorted from spleen or lymph node cells, taken before transplant.

The CDR3: CASSPERGLASYEQYF. The DNA sequence is as follows: TGTGCCAGCAGCCCGGAAAGGGGGCTGGCCTCCTACGAGCAGTACTTC. The sequence links TRBV14 to TRBJ2-7, with TRBD1 identical over 7 junction bases. Ends trimmed: V by 4 bases, J by 0 bases; bases unmatched to a gene: 9. For CDR1 and CDR2, the germline V gene lists SGHDN and FVKESK. The CDR3 measures 16 amino acids from cysteine to phenylalanine. Left in the record is the CDR3 DNA by itself, 48 bases read in frame from the first base.